This passage covers 3 T cell receptor beta chains from one sample sequenced in a study of shared clonotypes between healthy human individuals. Assay used: immunoSEQ multiplex PCR; TCRdb lists only in-frame clones, some missing. The data hold about 2.3 million clones, with 80% to 95% observed a single time. The sequenced sample was naive CD4+ T cells from PBMCs. Noted subset: CD45RA+ positively selected. The receptor set was obtained from a man aged 18 to 35 in good health. Some clones in this sample may be carry-over from other donors' samples.

The chain carries TRBV6-5 and TRBJ2-1; D gene uncertain. The CDR3 is made up of 14 amino acids. V was pared by 0 bases and J by 9 bases, with 12 bases between. The germline V gene encodes CDR1 MNHEY and CDR2 SVGAGI. The CDR3: CASSYSSGPGEQFF. In nucleotides, the CDR3 is TGTGCCAGCAGTTACTCCTCCGGTCCCGGTGAGCAGTTCTTC.

The chain joins TRBV2 to TRBJ1-1, with D tentatively TRBD1 (6 bases). The CDR3 is 16 residues long. Germline CDR1 reads SNHLY; CDR2 reads FYNNEI. Trimming took off 2 bases at V and 2 bases at J, with 15 bases between the two ends. The CDR3 protein is CASSETRGGRNTEAFF. CDR3 in DNA: TGTGCCAGCAGTGAAACCAGGGGAGGTAGAAACACTGAAGCTTTCTTT. The variable domain in full, completed from reference TRBV2 and TRBJ1-1, reads EPEVTQTPSHQVTQMGQEVILRCVPISNHLYFYWYRQILGQKVEFLVSFYNNEISEKSEIFDDQFSVERPDGSNFTLKIRSTKLEDSAMYFCASSETRGGRNTEAFFGQGTRLTVV.

The chain carries TRBV2 and TRBJ2-1; TRBD1 is a possible D gene (7 bases). Per germline, CDR1 SNHLY and CDR2 FYNNEI. Trimming removed 7 bases at V and 7 bases at J, with 17 bases between. This CDR3 has 14 residues. CDR3 bases: TGTGCCAGCACAGGGGGGCGCGTAGAAAATGAGCAGTTCTTC. Amino acids: CASTGGRVENEQFF.